This TCR beta chain emerged from a study of CD8 T cells in Susac syndrome (dated 2019 in TCRdb). Regarding the research as a whole: Whether CD8+ T cell activation and differentiation in Susac syndrome was antigen driven was tested using repertoire sequencing. The clonality of the CD8+ T cell repertoire was compared across approximately 11 healthy donors, about 14 Susac syndrome patients and under 18 multiple sclerosis patients.

Peripheral blood CD8+ and CD4+ T cells from healthy donors, Susac syndrome patients and multiple sclerosis patients were profiled using high-throughput TCR beta sequencing. The multiple sclerosis controls were treatment-naive patients whose relapsing-remitting disease, either stable or active, fulfilled the revised McDonald criteria. Bulk CD8+ and CD4+ T cells were purified by magnetic negative isolation, while CD8+ TEMRA cells were enriched using FACS. Blood was collected in EDTA tubes and processed within 24 hours, with PBMCs isolated through density gradient centrifugation. PBMCs intended for TCR sequencing were cryopreserved in liquid nitrogen and were subsequently thawed in a 37 degrees C water bath. A purity of at least 90% was achieved for sorted or isolated CD4+, CD8+ and CD8+ TEMRA cells. Findings and caveats that apply to the study as a whole: The study acknowledged that relatively few individuals were included in the TCR sequencing and HLA analysis.

RNA was extracted using the RNeasy kit, and about 0.45 to 1 ug of the RNA was reverse transcribed with random hexamers. TCR beta CDR3 regions were amplified with the immunoSEQ multiplex PCR assay covering 54 Vbeta and 13 Jbeta segments. PCR amplification bias was corrected using a synthetic template baseline for primer optimization and computational correction. As for the authors' bioinformatics: Reads were assigned to V, D and J genes according to IMGT and analyzed in immunoSEQ Analyzer, with only productive sequences retained. Clonality was computed as one minus Shannon entropy normalized by log2 of the number of productive unique sequences. For each patient and control, public and private clones were evaluated among the 100 most prevalent clones. Clones were defined as Susac-specific when absent from the healthy and MS cohorts, from 1052 published viral clones and from other ImmuneACCESS disease sequences. The public reads were reanalyzed by TCRdb: fastp trimming at Q25, MiXCR alignment, in-frame beta chains only. Identical CDR3 protein sequences are pooled into one entry, listed with their most common genes and DNA. The V and J calls here are based on TCRdb, not the publication. The sample table holds some 140,000 distinct CDR3 sequences, of which over 75% were seen once. More than 0.5% of the sample comes from the top ten.

Reading from cysteine to phenylalanine, the CDR3 counts 17 amino acids. Only the CDR3 portion is preserved as DNA: 51 bases, with reading frame beginning at the first base. Reading the germline V gene (reference sequence) gives CDR1 MNHEY and CDR2 SMNVEV. The trim is 6 bases for V and 7 bases for J, with a gap of 25 bases between the germline ends. Remarks on this clonotype: The antigen this receptor binds is unknown. Base qualities are not recorded, but no much larger clone differs from it by a single base.

The TCR was taken from a human donor with multiple sclerosis. The sequenced material came from CD8+ T cells from PBMCs. The chain is encoded by TRBV27 joined to TRBJ2-4, with the D segment possibly TRBD1 or TRBD2, each aligning over 6 bases. The DNA sequence is TGTGCCAGCAGCGGCCTAGGGGGGACCTTATCCGGGAACATTCAGTACTTC. Its protein reads: CASSGLGGTLSGNIQYF.